The clone carrying this TCR beta chain turned up a few times. Its specificity is unknown. The entry originates in a study of cytomegalovirus exposure and HLA in healthy donors. The PCR ran on 60 Vbeta and 13 Jbeta primers. Assay: immunoSEQ multiplex PCR; the TCRdb copy retains only in-frame clones and omits some. Of 150,000 to 200,000 clones in the sample, 80% to 85% were seen once. This CDR3 region has 12 residues. The V gene lost 9 bases and the J gene lost 1 base, with 6 bases spanning the gap. CDR1 is SNHLY and CDR2 is FYNNEI in the germline V gene. Points from the study as a whole: Some V segments (TRBV6-2 and TRBV6-3 among them) were excluded as indistinguishable. Sequencing likely caused a cluster of highly shared sequence variants.

The sample consisted of PBMCs. The sequence derives from a woman aged 18-35 years in good health and CMV-seropositive. The J gene is TRBJ2-2, the V gene TRBV2, with D perhaps matching TRBD1 (6 bases). The CDR3 DNA follows: TGTGCCAGGACAGGGAACACCGGGGAGCTGTTTTTT. Translating it yields CARTGNTGELFF.